The next 21 T cell receptor beta chains were all read from a single sample in a study of cytomegalovirus exposure and HLA in healthy donors. 60 Vbeta and 13 Jbeta primers were used in PCR. Sequencing was performed with immunoSEQ multiplex PCR; in TCRdb, only in-frame clones are kept and a portion is missing. This table holds 120,000 or so clones, approximately 75% found once. Sequenced material: PBMCs. Receptors originate from a young man in good health and CMV-seronegative.

The chain recombines TRBV6-1 with TRBJ2-7; 8 bases are shared with TRBD2. The CDR3 totals 14 residues. The ends lost 8 bases at V and 4 bases at J; junction bases unmatched: 10. CDR1 is MNHNS, CDR2 SASEGT, per germline. CDR3 bases: TGTGCCAGCCATGACGGGGGGGCAGCTTACGAGCAGTACTTC. It encodes CASHDGGAAYEQYF.

The chain uses TRBV28 and TRBJ1-2; the D is unclear. The CDR3 spans 14 residues. The germline V gene has CDR1 MDHEN and CDR2 SYDVKM. V was cut by 2 bases and J by 2 bases, with 9 bases left in between. The CDR3 DNA sequence: TGTGCCAGCAGTTTAGACGGAGTGAACTATGGCTACACCTTC. Protein: CASSLDGVNYGYTF.

This sequence joins TRBV11-2 and TRBJ2-7, with a weak D call TRBD2 (6 bases). CDR1 and CDR2 (germline): SGHAT, FQNNGV. Trimming pared 5 bases from V and 3 bases from J, leaving 17 bases between. This CDR3 spans 15 amino acids. CDR3 amino acids: CASSTPWGVDYEQYF. CDR3 nucleotides: TGTGCCAGCAGCACACCCTGGGGGGTCGACTACGAGCAGTACTTC.

The chain recombines TRBV5-8 with TRBJ1-6; D is unresolved. This CDR3 contains 12 residues. Germline lookup yields CDR1 SGHTS and CDR2 YDEGEE. V was shortened by 10 bases and J by 10 bases, with 15 bases between the two germline ends. The CDR3 loop reads CAPHPRGSPLHF. The DNA of the CDR3 is TGTGCCCCACATCCTCGTGGCTCACCCCTCCACTTT.

The chain has TRBV5-6 and TRBJ1-2, with a weak D call TRBD1 (6 bases). V lost 3 bases to trimming and J lost 3 bases, with 9 bases between them. Germline V gene lookup returns CDR1 SGHDT and CDR2 YYEEEE. The CDR3 covers 13 residues. The CDR3 loop is CASSSPGDYGYTF. The CDR3, as DNA: TGTGCCAGCAGCTCCCCAGGGGACTATGGCTACACCTTC.

The J gene is TRBJ1-1, the V gene TRBV9, with D perhaps TRBD1 (5 bases). V lost 4 bases, J lost 3 bases, and 10 bases lay in between. There are 13 residues in the CDR3. Germline lookup yields CDR1 SGDLS and CDR2 YYNGEE. The CDR3 sequence: CASSSSGDTEAFF. DNA of the CDR3: TGTGCCAGCAGCTCATCGGGGGACACTGAAGCTTTCTTT.

The chain joins TRBV11-2 to TRBJ2-1; 8 bases map to TRBD1. V gave up 4 bases and J gave up 3 bases; unmatched junction bases: 5. From germline, CDR1 is SGHAT and CDR2 FQNNGV. The CDR3 totals 15 residues. As DNA, the CDR3 is TGTGCCAGCAGCTACCGGACAGGGCTCTACAATGAGCAGTTCTTC. Protein: CASSYRTGLYNEQFF.

The chain combines TRBV10-1 with TRBJ2-2, with TRBD1 matching 8 bases. CDR3 size: 14 residues. The J segment lost 5 bases and the V segment lost 6 bases, leaving 5 bases of the junction unmatched. The germline gives CDR1 WNHNN, CDR2 SYGVQD (reference sequence). CDR3: CASSGDRSTGELFF. The CDR3 DNA reads as TGCGCCAGCAGCGGGGACAGGTCGACCGGGGAGCTGTTTTTT.

The rearrangement uses TRBV5-4 and TRBJ2-3; 10 bases agree with TRBD2. Germline loops: CDR1 SGHNT, CDR2 YYREEE (reference sequence). CDR3 length equals 15 residues. With 4 bases clipped from V and 4 bases from J, the junction kept 6 bases outside the gene matches. CDR3 sequence (DNA): TGTGCCAGCAGCCCAGCGGGGGGGTCGGCAGATACGCAGTATTTT. Amino acids: CASSPAGGSADTQYF.

This rearrangement joins TRBV7-2 to TRBJ2-3; TRBD1 matches at 7 bases. V lost 4 bases to trimming and J lost 6 bases; unmatched junction nucleotides: 4. The germline CDR1 and CDR2 sequences are SGHTA and FQGNSA. This CDR3 region has 13 residues. CDR3 loop: CASSSNRGDTQYF. CDR3 nucleotides: TGTGCCAGCAGCTCCAACAGGGGCGATACGCAGTATTTT.

The table lists this clone with a few counts. The genes are TRBV28 and TRBJ2-7; TRBD1 matches at 7 bases. The germline CDR1 and CDR2 sequences are MDHEN and SYDVKM. After removal of 5 bases from V and 2 bases from J, the junction contained 12 bases not matched to a gene. The CDR3 has 16 residues. CDR3 protein: CASSILGDRATYEQYF. The CDR3 DNA is TGTGCCAGCAGTATCCTAGGGGACAGAGCAACCTACGAGCAGTACTTC.

The chain joins TRBV27 to TRBJ1-2, with 9 bases matching TRBD1. The CDR3 runs 14 residues. CDR1 and CDR2 (germline): MNHEY, SMNVEV (reference sequence). The V gene end was trimmed by 4 bases and the J gene end by 5 bases; junction bases not matched to a gene: 5. In DNA, the CDR3 is TGTGCCAGCAGTTCACAGGGGGCCTGGTATGGCTACACCTTC. Translation gives CASSSQGAWYGYTF.

This clone was observed a single time. The chain couples TRBV5-4 to TRBJ2-1; 7 bases are a match to TRBD2. Germline V gene sequence: CDR1 SGHNT, CDR2 YYREEE (reference sequence). Trimming removed 1 base from V and 7 bases from J; junction bases left unmatched: 5. The CDR3 runs 14 residues. The CDR3 loop is CASSLRDYNNEQFF. The CDR3 DNA follows: TGTGCCAGCAGCTTGAGGGACTACAATAATGAGCAGTTCTTC. The full variable domain, its missing parts supplied by reference TRBV5-4 and TRBJ2-1, is ETGVTQSPTHLIKTRGQQVTLRCSSQSGHNTVSWYQQALGQGPQFIFQYYREEENGRGNFPPRFSGLQFPNYSSELNVNALELDDSALYLCASSLRDYNNEQFFGPGTRLTVL.

This rearrangement joins TRBV16 to TRBJ1-5; 8 nucleotides align to TRBD1. Germline V gene data show CDR1 as KGHSY and CDR2 as FQNENV. Trimming took 4 bases from V and 2 from J; bases not matched to a gene: 7. This CDR3 has 16 residues. The CDR3 region has the DNA TGTGCCAGCAGCCTATATATACAGGGGGGCAATCAGCCCCAGCATTTT. This sequence encodes CASSLYIQGGNQPQHF.

About this clone itself: Other DNA sequences in this sample translate to the same CDR3. V gene TRBV12-5 combines with J gene TRBJ2-7; 9 bases are a match to TRBD1. The CDR3 sequence is 14 residues long. Germline loops: CDR1 LGHNT, CDR2 FRNRAP. Unmatched junction bases numbered 11, after V lost 7 bases and J lost 7 bases. The CDR3 here is CASAADRGFYEQYF. The CDR3 region has the DNA TGTGCTAGTGCCGCAGACAGGGGGTTCTATGAGCAGTACTTC.

This clone has more than one count but fewer than ten. The sample has other DNA sequences that encode this CDR3 too. The CDR3 loop reads CASSPGTGGDEQYF. CDR3 coding DNA: TGTGCCAGCTCACCCGGGACAGGGGGCGACGAGCAGTACTTC. The chain couples TRBV18 to TRBJ2-7, with 12 bases fitting TRBD1. V shed 3 bases and J 5 bases; nucleotides not matched to a gene: 2. The CDR3 runs to 14 residues. Per germline, CDR1 KGHSH and CDR2 LQKENI.

This chain connects TRBV2 to TRBJ2-5; 13 nucleotides agree with TRBD2. This CDR3 contains 16 residues. The V gene's germline CDR1 is SNHLY and CDR2 FYNNEI. V shed 3 bases, J shed 4 bases, and the junction held 5 bases outside the gene matches. The CDR3 sequence: CASSDRTSGGAETQYF. The CDR3, as DNA: TGTGCCAGCAGTGATCGTACTAGCGGGGGGGCAGAGACCCAGTACTTC.

This clone was detected a few times. For the CDR3, the DNA is TGTGCCAGCACCCTCAAAGGGGCGCAGGCCCTCCACTTT. Its protein is CASTLKGAQALHF. The chain combines TRBV28 with TRBJ1-6; maybe TRBD1 (5 bases). Trimming shortened V by 7 bases and J by 14 bases, and 18 bases separated the two germline ends. CDR3 size: 13 residues. Looked up from germline, CDR1 is MDHEN and CDR2 is SYDVKM.

J is TRBJ2-7 and V is TRBV19; D remains ambiguous. This CDR3 is built from 16 residues. Trimming removed 3 bases at V and 2 bases at J, with 17 bases between. The V gene's germline CDR1 is LNHDA and CDR2 SQIVND (reference sequence). The CDR3 reads CASSIRWRPDPYEQYF. The CDR3 DNA reads as TGTGCCAGTAGTATCCGGTGGCGGCCAGACCCCTACGAGCAGTACTTC.

The V call is TRBV7-2, the J call TRBJ2-7; TRBD1 aligns across 7 bases. The CDR3 runs 17 residues. V shed 5 bases, J shed 6 bases, and the junction held 19 bases outside the gene matches. Germline V gene data show CDR1 as SGHTA and CDR2 as FQGNSA. DNA for the CDR3: TGTGCCAGCAGCCCTATCGAGGGCAGGGGGTGGACTGGCGAGCAGTACTTC. Amino acids: CASSPIEGRGWTGEQYF.

The V call is TRBV28, the J call TRBJ1-5; the match to TRBD1 covers 8 bases. Germline assignment: CDR1 MDHEN and CDR2 SYDVKM. The V gene end was trimmed by 6 bases and the J gene end by 0 bases; junction bases not matched to a gene: 19. CDR3 length: 20 residues. The CDR3 is CASRGGRGLTTTYSNQPQHF. CDR3 in DNA: TGTGCCAGCAGAGGGGGCAGGGGGCTGACAACCACCTATAGCAATCAGCCCCAGCATTTT.